Shown below are 24 T cell receptor beta chains from a single sample sequenced in a study of blood T cell repertoires in COVID-19. TCRdb's copy holds only in-frame clones and misses some; the assay was immunoSEQ multiplex PCR. The sample contains a few hundred thousand clones, around 88% of which appear only once. The source material was peripheral blood. The receptors were sampled from a woman in her 30s who had recovered from COVID-19.

The V gene is TRBV2, the J gene TRBJ1-2; 8 bases are a match to TRBD1. This CDR3 contains 14 residues. Germline loops: CDR1 SNHLY, CDR2 FYNNEI. V lost 7 bases, J lost 8 bases, and 12 bases stayed unmatched. The CDR3 coding sequence is TGTGCCAGCACCCGGACAGGGACTGGATACGGCTACACCTTC. This translates into CASTRTGTGYGYTF.

The gene calls are TRBV7-9 and TRBJ2-6; D gene ambiguous. The germline gives CDR1 SEHNR, CDR2 FQNEAQ (reference sequence). The CDR3 sequence is 16 residues long. The V and J ends lost 5 bases and 4 bases respectively, with 15 bases between them. CDR3 protein: CASSLTNTPGANVLTF. The CDR3 DNA is TGTGCCAGCAGCCTAACTAACACGCCCGGGGCCAACGTCCTGACTTTC.

The CDR3 reads CASSSGAGDRYEQYF. For the CDR3, the DNA is TGCGCCAGCAGCTCTGGGGCAGGGGACCGGTACGAGCAGTACTTC. J is TRBJ2-7 and V is TRBV5-1, with a possible D match to TRBD1 (6 bases). The germline V gene has CDR1 SGHRS and CDR2 YFSETQ. The CDR3 contains 15 residues. Trimming shortened V by 3 bases and J by 4 bases, and 17 bases separated the two germline ends. The full variable domain, rest sourced from reference TRBV5-1 and TRBJ2-7, is KAGVTQTPRYLIKTRGQQVTLSCSPISGHRSVSWYQQTPGQGLQFLFEYFSETQRNKGNFPGRFSGRQFSNSRSEMNVSTLELGDSALYLCASSSGAGDRYEQYFGPGTRLTVT.

This clone was recorded once. V is TRBV19 and J is TRBJ1-1, with unresolved D. Between the trimmed V and J ends, which lost 5 bases and 7 bases, there was a span of 11 bases. Germline-derived CDR1 and CDR2 are LNHDA and SQIVND (reference sequence). The CDR3 is 12 residues long. The CDR3 here is CASSVQAGEAFF. The CDR3 region has the DNA TGTGCCAGTAGTGTCCAGGCAGGTGAAGCTTTCTTT.

This sequence joins TRBV7-9 and TRBJ2-1, with 7 nucleotides matching TRBD1. This CDR3 is built from 15 residues. V shed 4 bases, J shed 7 bases, and the junction held 10 bases outside the gene matches. Germline-derived CDR1 and CDR2 are SEHNR and FQNEAQ (reference sequence). CDR3 coding DNA: TGTGCCAGCAGCTGGGGAAGACTGACAGGGAATGAGCAGTTCTTC. Its protein product is CASSWGRLTGNEQFF.

The chain combines TRBV5-1 with TRBJ2-7; D possibly corresponds to TRBD1 (6 bases). Between the trimmed V and J ends, which lost 4 bases and 5 bases, there was a span of 19 bases. CDR3 length equals 15 residues. Germline V CDR1 and CDR2: SGHRS, YFSETQ. CDR3 region: CASSLSGAGGDEQYF. The CDR3 DNA reads as TGCGCCAGCAGCCTTTCAGGGGCGGGTGGAGACGAGCAGTACTTC.

The genes are TRBV2 and TRBJ2-2; 11 nucleotides agree with TRBD2. V trimming: 6 bases; J trimming: 1 base; junction bases outside the gene matches: 1. Germline CDR1 is SNHLY and CDR2 is FYNNEI. CDR3 size: 15 residues. Here the CDR3 DNA reads TGTGCCAGCAGCACTAGCGGGGGGAACACCGGGGAGCTGTTTTTT. Amino acids: CASSTSGGNTGELFF.

The rearrangement uses TRBV6-5 and TRBJ2-3, with D maybe TRBD1 (5 bases). V was shortened by 8 bases and J by 9 bases, with 12 bases between the two germline ends. Germline V CDR1 and CDR2: MNHEY, SVGAGI. CDR3 length: 11 amino acids. The CDR3 loop reads CASVDTRTQYF. CDR3 in DNA: TGTGCCAGCGTGGACACCCGAACGCAGTATTTT.

This chain connects TRBV5-6 to TRBJ1-2, with a possible D match to TRBD1 (6 bases). CDR3 size: 16 residues. The V end lost 4 bases, the J end lost 4 bases, and 20 bases lay between the germline ends. Per the germline V gene, CDR1 is SGHDT and CDR2 is YYEEEE. CDR3 sequence: CASSPIKRDTPYGYTF. The CDR3 nucleotides are TGTGCCAGCAGCCCGATAAAACGGGACACTCCCTATGGCTACACCTTC.

This chain links TRBV7-9 with TRBJ1-1; 7 nucleotides match TRBD1. V lost 4 bases to trimming and J lost 5 bases; unmatched junction nucleotides: 7. Germline CDR1 SEHNR, CDR2 FQNEAQ (reference sequence). This CDR3 region has 14 residues. DNA of the CDR3: TGTGCCAGCAGCTCAACAGGGGAGCGGACTGAAGCTTTCTTT. Translation gives CASSSTGERTEAFF. Variable domain in full (rest from reference TRBV7-9 and TRBJ1-1): DTGVSQNPRHKITKRGQNVTFRCDPISEHNRLYWYRQTLGQGPEFLTYFQNEAQLEKSRLLSDRFSAERPKGSFSTLEIQRTEQGDSAMYLCASSSTGERTEAFFGQGTRLTVV.

About this clone: Other DNA sequences from this sample encode an identical CDR3 as well. This CDR3 reads CASSFGAGGYEQYF. CDR3 nucleotides: TGTGCCAGCAGTTTTGGGGCGGGAGGATACGAGCAGTACTTC. V and J are TRBV27 and TRBJ2-7, with 8 bases matching TRBD2. CDR1 and CDR2 from the germline V gene are MNHEY and SMNVEV (reference sequence). This CDR3 contains 14 residues. V shed 3 bases, J shed 4 bases, and the junction held 5 bases outside the gene matches.

This chain uses TRBV29-1 with TRBJ1-1; D is possibly TRBD1 (6 bases). The CDR3 runs to 12 residues. Deletions cut 1 base from V and 9 bases from J, with 12 bases between. From germline, CDR1 is SQVTM and CDR2 ANQGSEA. CDR3 region: CSVEALDRQAFF. CDR3 in DNA: TGCAGCGTTGAAGCCTTGGACAGACAAGCTTTCTTT.

The V gene is TRBV24-1, the J gene TRBJ2-5; 7 bases are shared with TRBD1. This CDR3 has 17 residues. V lost 3 bases to trimming and J lost 3 bases; unmatched junction nucleotides: 12. Germline CDR1 reads KGHDR; CDR2 reads SFDVKD. This chain's CDR3 is CATSDTGQVGRKETQYF. The CDR3 nucleotides are TGTGCCACCAGTGATACCGGACAGGTCGGTAGAAAAGAGACCCAGTACTTC.

The chain combines TRBV7-9 with TRBJ2-1; the match to TRBD1 covers 7 bases. V shed 7 bases, J shed 7 bases, and the junction held 16 bases outside the gene matches. Germline CDR1 and CDR2: SEHNR and FQNEAQ (reference sequence). The CDR3 sequence is 16 residues long. CDR3 in amino acids: CASTLTRGQVGNEQFF. The CDR3 DNA sequence: TGTGCCAGCACCCTGACGAGGGGGCAAGTGGGAAATGAGCAGTTCTTC.

This chain joins TRBV9 and TRBJ2-1; the match to TRBD1 covers 9 bases. V lost 0 bases to trimming and J lost 4 bases; unmatched junction nucleotides: 8. Germline-derived CDR1 and CDR2 are SGDLS and YYNGEE. The CDR3 runs to 17 residues. The CDR3 loop is CASSVGTGTGKYNEQFF. The CDR3 nucleotides are TGTGCCAGCAGCGTAGGCACCGGGACAGGGAAATACAATGAGCAGTTCTTC. The full variable domain, completed using reference TRBV9 and TRBJ2-1, is DSGVTQTPKHLITATGQRVTLRCSPRSGDLSVYWYQQSLDQGLQFLIQYYNGEERAKGNILERFSAQQFPDLHSELNLSSLELGDSALYFCASSVGTGTGKYNEQFFGPGTRLTVL.

This clone was observed a few times. The chain employs TRBV12-3 or TRBV12-4 and TRBJ1-2; no firm D call. V lost 3 bases to trimming and J lost 7 bases, with 12 bases between them. This CDR3 is 13 amino acids long. CDR3 residues: CASSFLREGGYTF. CDR3 DNA sequence: TGTGCCAGCAGTTTTTTGAGGGAAGGTGGCTACACCTTC.

The rearrangement links TRBV2 to TRBJ1-5; perhaps TRBD1 as D (5 bases). CDR3 length: 15 amino acids. The germline V gene encodes CDR1 SNHLY and CDR2 FYNNEI. The V gene lost 5 bases and the J gene lost 0 bases, with 11 bases spanning the gap. The CDR3 reads CASSWTLYSNQPQHF. Here the CDR3 DNA reads TGTGCCAGCAGTTGGACACTTTATAGCAATCAGCCCCAGCATTTT.

The chain links TRBV11-3 to TRBJ2-3; weak D call: TRBD1 (6 bases). This CDR3 comprises 14 residues. Germline CDR1 is SGHNT and CDR2 is YENEEA. V gave up 6 bases and J gave up 2 bases, with 12 bases separating them. This chain's CDR3 is CASSGTPTTDTQYF. The CDR3 region has the DNA TGTGCCAGCAGTGGGACACCTACCACAGATACGCAGTATTTT.

This clone occurred a few times. The chain is built from TRBV4-1 and TRBJ2-7; 10 positions match TRBD1. Germline V CDR1 and CDR2: MGHRA, YSYEKL. With V trimmed by 3 bases and J by 3 bases, 8 bases remained unmatched. CDR3 length equals 16 residues. The CDR3 protein is CASSQTPGDRGYEQYF. In DNA, the CDR3 is TGCGCCAGCAGCCAGACCCCCGGGGACAGGGGCTACGAGCAGTACTTC.

The chain carries TRBV4-1 and TRBJ2-3, with D maybe TRBD2 (6 bases). This CDR3 comprises 18 residues. V was shortened by 1 base and J by 0 bases, with 17 bases between the two germline ends. CDR1 is MGHRA and CDR2 is YSYEKL in the germline V gene. The CDR3 DNA is TGCGCCAGCAGCCAAGTCCCCTTCGCGGGGCTCAGCACAGATACGCAGTATTTT. Translated, it gives CASSQVPFAGLSTDTQYF.

The V and J genes are TRBV19 and TRBJ1-1; no clear D. The V end lost 7 bases, the J end lost 2 bases, and 17 bases lay between the germline ends. The CDR3 consists of 15 residues. Germline loops: CDR1 LNHDA, CDR2 SQIVND (reference sequence). CDR3 residues: CASNGGLRTNTEAFF. The CDR3 nucleotides read TGTGCCAGTAATGGAGGTTTGCGCACTAACACTGAAGCTTTCTTT.

The rearrangement links TRBV10-3 to TRBJ2-1; 11 nucleotides agree with TRBD2. The CDR3 totals 17 residues. Trimming took 4 bases from V and 5 from J; bases not matched to a gene: 10. Germline CDR1 and CDR2: ENHRY and SYGVKD. CDR3 coding DNA: TGTGCCATCAGTGTTCGTCTTCAACTAGCGGGGGACAATGAGCAGTTCTTC. Its protein is CAISVRLQLAGDNEQFF.

The gene calls are TRBV3-1 (or the pseudogene TRBV3-2) and TRBJ2-5; D is ambiguous. The CDR3 runs to 12 residues. Germline CDR1 and CDR2: LGHDT and YNNKEL (reference sequence). The V end lost 2 bases, the J end lost 5 bases, and 6 bases lay between the germline ends. CDR3 sequence reads: CASSQSQETQYF. CDR3 bases: TGTGCCAGCAGCCAATCCCAGGAGACCCAGTACTTC.

The V and J genes are TRBV27 and TRBJ1-5; D is unclear. The germline gives CDR1 MNHEY, CDR2 SMNVEV (reference sequence). The CDR3 sequence is 13 residues long. V was clipped by 3 bases and J by 5 bases, with 8 bases between them. The CDR3 DNA follows: TGTGCCAGCAGTTTGAAGGAGGATCAGCCCCAGCATTTT. Protein: CASSLKEDQPQHF.